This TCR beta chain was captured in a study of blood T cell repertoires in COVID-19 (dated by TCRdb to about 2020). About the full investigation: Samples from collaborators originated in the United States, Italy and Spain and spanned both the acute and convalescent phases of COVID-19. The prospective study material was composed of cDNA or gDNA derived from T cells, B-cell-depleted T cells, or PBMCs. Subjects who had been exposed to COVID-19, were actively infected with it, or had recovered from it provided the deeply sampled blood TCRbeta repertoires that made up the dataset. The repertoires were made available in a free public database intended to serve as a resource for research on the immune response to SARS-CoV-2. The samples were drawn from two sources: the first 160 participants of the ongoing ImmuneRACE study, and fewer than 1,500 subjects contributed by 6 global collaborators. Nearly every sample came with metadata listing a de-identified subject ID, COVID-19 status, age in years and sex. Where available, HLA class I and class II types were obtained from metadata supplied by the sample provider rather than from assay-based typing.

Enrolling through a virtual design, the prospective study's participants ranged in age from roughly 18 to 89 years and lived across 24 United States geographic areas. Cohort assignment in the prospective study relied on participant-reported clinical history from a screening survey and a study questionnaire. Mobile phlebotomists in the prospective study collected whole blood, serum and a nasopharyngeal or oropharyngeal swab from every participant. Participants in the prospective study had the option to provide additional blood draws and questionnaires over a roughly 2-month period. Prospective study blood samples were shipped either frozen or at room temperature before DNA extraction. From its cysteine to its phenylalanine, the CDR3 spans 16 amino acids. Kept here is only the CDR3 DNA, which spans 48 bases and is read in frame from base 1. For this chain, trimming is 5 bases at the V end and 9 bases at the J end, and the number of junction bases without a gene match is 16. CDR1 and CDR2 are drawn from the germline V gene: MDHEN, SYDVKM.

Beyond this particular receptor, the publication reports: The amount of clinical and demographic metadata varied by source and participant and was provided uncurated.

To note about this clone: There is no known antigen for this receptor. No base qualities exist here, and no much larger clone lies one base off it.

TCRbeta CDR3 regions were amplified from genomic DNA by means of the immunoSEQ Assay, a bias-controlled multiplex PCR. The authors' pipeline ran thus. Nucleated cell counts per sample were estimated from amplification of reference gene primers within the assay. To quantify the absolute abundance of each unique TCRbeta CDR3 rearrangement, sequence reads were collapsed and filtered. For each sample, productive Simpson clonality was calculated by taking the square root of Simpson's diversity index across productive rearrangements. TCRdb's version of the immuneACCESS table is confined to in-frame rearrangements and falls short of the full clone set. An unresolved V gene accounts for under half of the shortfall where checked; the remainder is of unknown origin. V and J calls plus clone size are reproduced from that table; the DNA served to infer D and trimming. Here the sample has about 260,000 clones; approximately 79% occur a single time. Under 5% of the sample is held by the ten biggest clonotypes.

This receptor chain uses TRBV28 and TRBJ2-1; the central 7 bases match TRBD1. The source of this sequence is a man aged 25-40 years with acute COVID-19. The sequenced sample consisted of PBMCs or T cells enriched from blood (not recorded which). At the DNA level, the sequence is TGTGCCAGCAGTCGCCTAAAACGACAGGGCTGGGTTGAGCAGTTCTTC. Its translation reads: CASSRLKRQGWVEQFF. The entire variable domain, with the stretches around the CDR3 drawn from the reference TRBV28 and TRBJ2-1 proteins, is DVKVTQSSRYLVKRTGEKVFLECVQDMDHENMFWYRQDPGLGLRLIYFSYDVKMKEKGDIPEGYSVSREKKERFSLILESASTNQTSMYLCASSRLKRQGWVEQFFGPGTRLTVL.